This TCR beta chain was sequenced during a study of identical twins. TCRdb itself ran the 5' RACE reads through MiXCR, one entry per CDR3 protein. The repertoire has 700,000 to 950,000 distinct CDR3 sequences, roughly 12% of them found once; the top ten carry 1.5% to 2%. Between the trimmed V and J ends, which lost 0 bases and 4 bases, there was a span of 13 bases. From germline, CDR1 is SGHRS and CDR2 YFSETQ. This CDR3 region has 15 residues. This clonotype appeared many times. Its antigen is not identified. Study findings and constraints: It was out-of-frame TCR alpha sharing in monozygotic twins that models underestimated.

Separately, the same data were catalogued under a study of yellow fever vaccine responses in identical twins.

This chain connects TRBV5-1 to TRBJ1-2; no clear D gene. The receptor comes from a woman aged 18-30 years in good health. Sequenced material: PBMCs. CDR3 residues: CASSLAGGQTYGYTF. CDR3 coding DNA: TGCGCCAGCAGCTTGGCGGGAGGGCAGACCTATGGCTACACCTTC.